The rows below give T cell receptor beta chains drawn from one sample of a study of blood T cell repertoires in COVID-19. Method: immunoSEQ multiplex PCR; TCRdb's copy keeps in-frame clones and lacks some. The table lists roughly 220,000 clones, around 87% of them singletons. Specimen: peripheral blood. The source is a woman aged 50 to 60 with COVID-19, enrolled during active disease. Each CDR3 is given with its conserved first and last residue. D genes are given only for firm matches. A row's size may be missing; if present it is once, few, many or a size class.

CDR3aa: CASSLGRGSIYEQYF; CDR3nt: TGTGCCAGCAGTTTGGGGAGAGGATCGATTTACGAGCAGTACTTC; d_gene: .; j_gene: TRBJ2-7; abundance: once; len: 15; v_gene: TRBV28
CDR3aa: CASSPLQLARDTQYF; CDR3nt: TGTGCCAGCAGTCCCCTACAACTAGCGAGAGATACGCAGTATTTT; d_gene: TRBD2; j_gene: TRBJ2-3; abundance: .; len: 15; v_gene: TRBV6-5
CDR3aa: CASSEYGTGVRNEKLFF; CDR3nt: TGCGCCAGCAGTGAGTATGGGACAGGAGTTCGTAATGAAAAACTGTTTTTT; d_gene: TRBD1; j_gene: TRBJ1-4; abundance: .; len: 17; v_gene: TRBV10-1
CDR3aa: CASSYVGSAGGGNTQYF; CDR3nt: TGTGCCAGCAGTTACGTCGGATCAGCGGGGGGAGGAAATACGCAGTATTTT; d_gene: TRBD2; j_gene: TRBJ2-3; abundance: .; len: 17; v_gene: TRBV6-2/TRBV6-3
CDR3aa: CASSSPTRGPYEQYF; CDR3nt: TGTGCCAGCAGCTCTCCGACTAGAGGACCCTACGAGCAGTACTTC; d_gene: .; j_gene: TRBJ2-7; abundance: once; len: 15; v_gene: TRBV5-4
CDR3aa: CASSGTGLAGGQGNIQYF; CDR3nt: TGTGCCAGCAGCGGGACCGGACTAGCGGGGGGGCAGGGAAACATTCAGTACTTC; d_gene: TRBD2; j_gene: TRBJ2-4; abundance: .; len: 18; v_gene: TRBV9
CDR3aa: CASSLGGSGNEQFF; CDR3nt: TGTGCCAGCAGCTTAGGAGGGAGCGGGAATGAGCAGTTCTTC; d_gene: .; j_gene: TRBJ2-1; abundance: .; len: 14; v_gene: TRBV5-6
CDR3aa: CASSSGGGVGANSPLHF; CDR3nt: TGTGCCAGCAGCTCCGGCGGGGGGGTGGGGGCTAATTCACCCCTCCACTTT; d_gene: .; j_gene: TRBJ1-6; abundance: .; len: 17; v_gene: TRBV11-2
CDR3aa: CASSSTTASVNSPLHF; CDR3nt: TGTGCCAGCAGTTCGACGACAGCCTCTGTTAATTCACCCCTCCACTTT; d_gene: .; j_gene: TRBJ1-6; abundance: .; len: 16; v_gene: TRBV5-8
CDR3aa: CASSVYGTGAPDTQYF; CDR3nt: TGTGCCAGCAGCGTATATGGGACAGGGGCCCCAGATACGCAGTATTTT; d_gene: TRBD1; j_gene: TRBJ2-3; abundance: .; len: 16; v_gene: TRBV9
CDR3aa: CASSGTGATDTQYF; CDR3nt: TGTGCCAGTAGTGGGACAGGGGCGACAGATACGCAGTATTTT; d_gene: TRBD1; j_gene: TRBJ2-3; abundance: .; len: 14; v_gene: TRBV19
CDR3aa: CASSPGQGARYEQYF; CDR3nt: TGCGCCAGCAGCCCGGGACAGGGGGCTAGGTACGAGCAGTACTTC; d_gene: TRBD1; j_gene: TRBJ2-7; abundance: .; len: 15; v_gene: TRBV4-1
CDR3aa: CASSLSQFPTEAFF; CDR3nt: TGCGCCAGCAGCTTGAGTCAGTTCCCCACTGAAGCTTTCTTT; d_gene: .; j_gene: TRBJ1-1; abundance: .; len: 14; v_gene: TRBV5-1
CDR3aa: CASSFDRPDSGNTIYF; CDR3nt: TGTGCCAGCAGTTTCGACAGGCCAGACTCTGGAAACACCATATATTTT; d_gene: .; j_gene: TRBJ1-3; abundance: .; len: 16; v_gene: TRBV6-2/TRBV6-3
CDR3aa: CASSAGTIVNEQFF; CDR3nt: TGTGCCAGCAGTGCCGGGACTATAGTTAATGAGCAGTTCTTC; d_gene: TRBD2; j_gene: TRBJ2-1; abundance: .; len: 14; v_gene: TRBV2
CDR3aa: CASSRGLLSSGNTIYF; CDR3nt: TGTGCCAGCAGCCGAGGACTCCTCAGCTCTGGAAACACCATATATTTT; d_gene: .; j_gene: TRBJ1-3; abundance: .; len: 16; v_gene: TRBV7-8
CDR3aa: CASSIRGFQPQHF; CDR3nt: TGTGCCAGTAGTATAAGGGGATTCCAGCCCCAGCATTTT; d_gene: .; j_gene: TRBJ1-5; abundance: .; len: 13; v_gene: TRBV19
CDR3aa: CASSYNRGRIAQPQHF; CDR3nt: TGTGCCAGCAGTTATAACAGGGGGCGTATCGCCCAGCCCCAGCATTTT; d_gene: TRBD1; j_gene: TRBJ1-5; abundance: .; len: 16; v_gene: TRBV6-2/TRBV6-3
CDR3aa: CASVPGLKWNEQFF; CDR3nt: TGTGCCAGCGTACCGGGACTAAAATGGAATGAGCAGTTCTTC; d_gene: TRBD2; j_gene: TRBJ2-1; abundance: .; len: 14; v_gene: TRBV28
CDR3aa: CATSRGKQGATGELFF; CDR3nt: TGTGCCACCAGCAGAGGGAAACAGGGGGCGACCGGAGAGCTGTTTTTT; d_gene: TRBD1; j_gene: TRBJ2-2; abundance: .; len: 16; v_gene: TRBV15
CDR3aa: CASSPRRDTEAFF; CDR3nt: TGCGCCAGCAGCCCTCGGAGGGACACTGAAGCTTTCTTT; d_gene: .; j_gene: TRBJ1-1; abundance: once; len: 13; v_gene: TRBV10-2
CDR3aa: CASSYSSGGAGLSETQYF; CDR3nt: TGTGCCAGCAGTTACTCTAGCGGGGGGGCCGGATTATCCGAGACCCAGTACTTC; d_gene: TRBD2; j_gene: TRBJ2-5; abundance: .; len: 18; v_gene: TRBV6-2/TRBV6-3
CDR3aa: CALRSLGQGAYF; CDR3nt: TGTGCCCTCCGCAGTTTAGGACAGGGGGCATACTTC; d_gene: TRBD1; j_gene: TRBJ2-7; abundance: .; len: 12; v_gene: TRBV12-3/TRBV12-4
CDR3aa: CASSQAGGQEKLFF; CDR3nt: TGCGCCAGCAGCCAAGCCGGGGGGCAGGAAAAACTGTTTTTT; d_gene: .; j_gene: TRBJ1-4; abundance: .; len: 14; v_gene: TRBV4-1
CDR3aa: CASSVPPSGGFLVSTDTQYF; CDR3nt: TGTGCCAGCAGTGTCCCGCCTAGCGGGGGGTTTTTGGTTAGCACAGATACGCAGTATTTT; d_gene: TRBD2; j_gene: TRBJ2-3; abundance: .; len: 20; v_gene: TRBV6-1
CDR3aa: CASSRDLRIQYF; CDR3nt: TGTGCCAGCAGTCGGGACTTACGCATTCAGTACTTC; d_gene: .; j_gene: TRBJ2-4; abundance: .; len: 12; v_gene: TRBV6-6
CDR3aa: CASSPRQGGTDTQYF; CDR3nt: TGTGCCAGTAGTCCCCGCCAGGGCGGTACAGATACGCAGTATTTT; d_gene: .; j_gene: TRBJ2-3; abundance: .; len: 15; v_gene: TRBV19
CDR3aa: CASSLGQGVGGANVLTF; CDR3nt: TGTGCCAGCAGTCTGGGACAGGGGGTAGGGGGGGCCAACGTCCTGACTTTC; d_gene: TRBD1; j_gene: TRBJ2-6; abundance: .; len: 17; v_gene: TRBV6-6
CDR3aa: CASDSTDTQYF; CDR3nt: TGTGCCAGTGACTCAACAGATACGCAGTATTTT; d_gene: .; j_gene: TRBJ2-3; abundance: .; len: 11; v_gene: TRBV6-4
CDR3aa: CASSFGGAGNTEAFF; CDR3nt: TGTGCCAGCAGTTTTGGGGGCGCTGGGAACACTGAAGCTTTCTTT; d_gene: .; j_gene: TRBJ1-1; abundance: few; len: 15; v_gene: TRBV27
CDR3aa: CASHRGGSGPEAFF; CDR3nt: TGTGCCAGCCATAGGGGGGGCAGTGGCCCTGAAGCTTTCTTT; d_gene: .; j_gene: TRBJ1-1; abundance: .; len: 14; v_gene: TRBV6-5
CDR3aa: CASSPLPTGRLYGYTF; CDR3nt: TGTGCCAGCAGTCCGCTCCCCACAGGGCGCTTATATGGCTACACCTTC; d_gene: .; j_gene: TRBJ1-2; abundance: .; len: 16; v_gene: TRBV27
CDR3aa: CAWREGQGYEKLFF; CDR3nt: TGTGCCTGGAGAGAGGGACAGGGCTATGAAAAACTGTTTTTT; d_gene: TRBD1; j_gene: TRBJ1-4; abundance: .; len: 14; v_gene: TRBV30
CDR3aa: CASSERGREGYTF; CDR3nt: TGTGCCAGCAGTGAAAGGGGCAGAGAAGGCTACACCTTC; d_gene: .; j_gene: TRBJ1-2; abundance: .; len: 13; v_gene: TRBV6-1
CDR3aa: CAWSVTGLETQYF; CDR3nt: TGTGCCTGGAGTGTAACAGGGTTAGAGACCCAGTACTTC; d_gene: .; j_gene: TRBJ2-5; abundance: .; len: 13; v_gene: TRBV30